This TCR beta chain was recovered during a study of blood T cells in healthy people across ages. Isolated per sample were at least 6 million PBMCs. Total RNA amounts of at least 5.5 micrograms were extracted per sample. Turning to this clonotype: Antigen specificity is unknown.

The germline V gene has CDR1 SNHLY and CDR2 FYNNEI. The CDR3 is 14 amino acids. Next came a second PCR, run for roughly 7 to 12 cycles, which used a sample-barcoded 5' primer along with a J-beta primer mix. Every cDNA molecule bore a tag from a template-switch adaptor containing 12 random nucleotides. TCRdb independently ran MiXCR on the 5' RACE reads; one entry per CDR3 protein. Among 1 million to 1.2 million distinct CDR3 sequences listed, about two fifths were seen once. General study findings and limits: The study found more naive CD4+ cells and higher diversity in long-lived than aged donors.

The chain combines TRBV2 with TRBJ2-4; D gene ambiguous. Gene TRBJ2-7 matches the end of the DNA better, so the J call may be wrong. The TCR was taken from a man between 18 and 35 years old in good health. Material: blood. The CDR3 DNA is TGTGCCAGCAGTGAAGGGGGAAGCCTCTACGAGCAGTACTTC. Amino acids: CASSEGGSLYEQYF.